The 4 T cell receptor beta chains below all came from one sample that was sequenced in a study of cytomegalovirus exposure and HLA in healthy donors. This PCR relied on a set of 60 Vbeta primers and 13 Jbeta primers. This table comes from immunoSEQ multiplex PCR, and its TCRdb copy is limited to in-frame clones, with some not included. This table holds around 49,000 clones, around 80% found once. The sequenced material came from PBMCs. These receptors originate from a man under 40 in good health and CMV-seropositive.

This chain links TRBV5-4 with TRBJ2-2; 16 bases are a match to TRBD2. With 0 bases clipped from V and 4 bases from J, the junction kept 6 bases outside the gene matches. Per germline, CDR1 SGHNT and CDR2 YYREEE (reference sequence). The CDR3 loop spans 19 amino acids. In nucleotides, the CDR3 is TGTGCCAGCAGCTTGGAGGGACTAGCGGGGGGGCGTCGCACCGGGGAGCTGTTTTTT. Its translation is CASSLEGLAGGRRTGELFF. Full variable domain (rest looked up from reference TRBV5-4 and TRBJ2-2): ETGVTQSPTHLIKTRGQQVTLRCSSQSGHNTVSWYQQALGQGPQFIFQYYREEENGRGNFPPRFSGLQFPNYSSELNVNALELDDSALYLCASSLEGLAGGRRTGELFFGEGSRLTVL.

This clone has just a few counts. The rearrangement links TRBV19 to TRBJ1-2; 7 nucleotides match TRBD1. The CDR3 spans 14 residues. Germline-derived CDR1 and CDR2 are LNHDA and SQIVND (reference sequence). V lost 9 bases and J lost 0; bases outside the gene matches: 7. The CDR3 DNA sequence: TGTGCCAGCCGTAGGGACAGTTCTAACTATGGCTACACCTTC. The encoded protein is CASRRDSSNYGYTF.

J is TRBJ2-4 and V is TRBV5-4, with TRBD1 identical over 7 bases. Germline-derived CDR1 and CDR2 are SGHNT and YYREEE (reference sequence). This CDR3 has 15 residues. V gave up 7 bases and J gave up 4 bases; unmatched junction bases: 11. CDR3 coding DNA: TGTGCCAGCTCCCCAGGGGGTCCAGGGAAAAACATTCAGTACTTC. Its protein is CASSPGGPGKNIQYF.

This clone was counted a single time. The genes are TRBV27 and TRBJ1-2; 7 positions match TRBD1. The CDR3 covers 15 residues. Trimming at V came to 2 bases and at J to 6 bases, leaving 9 bases not matched to a gene. The germline V gene encodes CDR1 MNHEY and CDR2 SMNVEV (reference sequence). The CDR3, as DNA: TGTGCCAGCAGTTTAATACGACAGGGAGTCGATGGCTACACCTTC. As protein: CASSLIRQGVDGYTF.